The next 30 T cell receptor beta chains were all read from a single sample in a study of blood T cell repertoires in COVID-19. TCRdb's copy holds only in-frame clones and misses some; the assay was immunoSEQ multiplex PCR. The sample lists approximately 230,000 clones, more than 70% occurring once. Sequenced: peripheral blood. These receptors all come from a man older than 75 with acute or convalescent COVID-19.

This clone was recorded a few times. The V gene is TRBV6-5, the J gene TRBJ1-6, with 8 positions matching TRBD1. The length of the CDR3 is 14 residues. Unmatched junction bases numbered 9, after V lost 6 bases and J lost 11 bases. Germline loops: CDR1 MNHEY, CDR2 SVGAGI. In DNA form, the CDR3 reads TGTGCCAGCAGGGCCGGGACAGGAATAGCACCCCTCCACTTT. It translates to CASRAGTGIAPLHF.

The DNA for the CDR3 is TGTGCCACCAGCCGGGGCTACGAGCAGTACTTC. As protein: CATSRGYEQYF. V gene TRBV24-1 combines with J gene TRBJ2-7; tentatively, D is TRBD2 (5 bases). Trimming pared 7 bases from V and 3 bases from J, leaving 6 bases between. The CDR3 contains 11 residues. Per the germline V gene, CDR1 is KGHDR and CDR2 is SFDVKD.

This chain connects TRBV2 to TRBJ2-5; a possible D gene is TRBD1 (5 bases). CDR1 and CDR2 from the germline V gene are SNHLY and FYNNEI. CDR3 size: 11 residues. V dropped 6 bases and J dropped 5 bases, with 7 bases sitting between them. The CDR3 reads CASRGLETQYF. CDR3 bases: TGTGCCAGCAGGGGGCTGGAGACCCAGTACTTC.

V is TRBV28 and J is TRBJ2-1; 13 bases agree with TRBD2. Trimming at V came to 2 bases and at J to 6 bases, leaving 1 base not matched to a gene. This CDR3 is built from 15 residues. Germline-derived CDR1 and CDR2 are MDHEN and SYDVKM. CDR3 sequence reads: CASSLTSGRGNEQFF. For the CDR3, the DNA is TGTGCCAGCAGTTTAACTAGCGGGAGGGGCAATGAGCAGTTCTTC.

The rearrangement joins TRBV7-9 to TRBJ1-4; 8 bases align to TRBD1. CDR1 and CDR2 (germline): SEHNR, FQNEAQ (reference sequence). This CDR3 spans 13 amino acids. The ends lost 5 bases at V and 8 bases at J; junction bases unmatched: 4. CDR3 nucleotides: TGTGCCAGCAGCGGAACAGGGGGGGAAAAACTGTTTTTT. Its protein is CASSGTGGEKLFF.

This chain connects TRBV2 to TRBJ1-1; no clear D. From germline, CDR1 is SNHLY and CDR2 FYNNEI. V was clipped by 6 bases and J by 0 bases, with 8 bases between them. This CDR3 comprises 13 residues. This CDR3 reads CASSRSMNTEAFF. CDR3 nucleotides: TGTGCCAGCAGCCGTAGCATGAACACTGAAGCTTTCTTT.

The chain links TRBV2 to TRBJ2-7, with 8 bases lining up with TRBD1. Germline lookup yields CDR1 SNHLY and CDR2 FYNNEI. V shed 3 bases, J shed 6 bases, and the junction held 7 bases outside the gene matches. This CDR3 is 14 amino acids long. The CDR3 region has the DNA TGTGCCAGCAGTGAGGACAGGGTAGGCTCCGAGCAGTACTTC. Its protein is CASSEDRVGSEQYF.

This chain joins TRBV2 and TRBJ2-1; the D is unclear. V was trimmed by 5 bases and J by 0 bases, leaving 8 bases between them. The germline V gene has CDR1 SNHLY and CDR2 FYNNEI. This CDR3 region has 14 residues. In DNA, the CDR3 is TGTGCCAGCAGTCAATACAGCTCCTACAATGAGCAGTTCTTC. It codes for CASSQYSSYNEQFF.

This rearrangement joins TRBV11-2 to TRBJ1-1; 8 bases map to TRBD1. From germline, CDR1 is SGHAT and CDR2 FQNNGV. The CDR3 has 15 amino acids. V was pared by 1 base and J by 5 bases, with 6 bases of the junction left unmatched. The CDR3 sequence: CASSLAVTGGTEAFF. The DNA of the CDR3 is TGTGCCAGCAGCTTAGCTGTTACAGGGGGAACTGAAGCTTTCTTT.

The CDR3 spells CSVKTSGSPLYEQYF. CDR3 sequence (DNA): TGCAGCGTGAAAACTAGCGGTAGCCCCCTCTACGAGCAGTACTTC. The chain combines TRBV29-1 with TRBJ2-7, with 8 positions matching TRBD2. In germline, CDR1 is SQVTM, CDR2 ANQGSEA. Germline trimming cut 6 bases from V and 3 bases from J; bases unmatched to any gene: 13. The CDR3 length is 15 residues.

The CDR3 nucleotides are TGTGCCAGCAGTCAGGGTAACCGCAATCAGCCCCAGCATTTT. Protein: CASSQGNRNQPQHF. The chain uses TRBV6-5 and TRBJ1-5; weak D call: TRBD1 (5 bases). V lost 5 bases and J lost 2, with 10 bases in between. The CDR3 spans 14 residues. The germline CDR1 and CDR2 sequences are MNHEY and SVGAGI.

V gene TRBV18 combines with J gene TRBJ2-7; D is possibly TRBD2 (5 bases). Trimming removed 6 bases at V and 5 bases at J, with 11 bases between. Germline assignment: CDR1 KGHSH and CDR2 LQKENI. This CDR3 is 12 amino acids long. CDR3 region: CASSVLANEQYF. DNA for the CDR3: TGTGCCAGCTCCGTGTTAGCGAACGAGCAGTACTTC.

V usage is TRBV7-2 and J usage is TRBJ1-6, with a weak D call TRBD1 (6 bases). The CDR3 is made up of 18 amino acids. Germline V lookup: CDR1 SGHTA, CDR2 FQGNSA. Trimming removed 4 bases at V and 0 bases at J, with 16 bases between. The DNA of the CDR3 is TGTGCCAGCAGCTCCAGGACAGCCCAGAGCTCCTATAATTCACCCCTCCACTTT. Its translation: CASSSRTAQSSYNSPLHF. Together with reference TRBV7-2 and TRBJ1-6, the CDR3 gives the full variable domain: GAGVSQSPSNKVTEKGKDVELRCDPISGHTALYWYRQSLGQGLEFLIYFQGNSAPDKSGLPSDRFSAERTGGSVSTLTIQRTQQEDSAVYLCASSSRTAQSSYNSPLHFGNGTRLTVT.

The rearrangement links TRBV7-9 to TRBJ2-5; 8 nucleotides agree with TRBD1. The J segment lost 1 base and the V segment lost 6 bases, leaving 7 bases of the junction unmatched. This CDR3 has 15 amino acids. From germline, CDR1 is SEHNR and CDR2 FQNEAQ (reference sequence). The CDR3 spells CASRTGQGLQETQYF. DNA of the CDR3: TGTGCCAGCAGAACTGGACAGGGACTCCAAGAGACCCAGTACTTC.

The chain carries TRBV7-9 and TRBJ2-3; the match to TRBD2 covers 7 bases. V shed 5 bases, J shed 4 bases, and the junction held 12 bases outside the gene matches. Per germline, CDR1 SEHNR and CDR2 FQNEAQ (reference sequence). The CDR3 length is 16 residues. The DNA for the CDR3 is TGTGCCAGCAGCCCCCTACTGTCGGGAGGATCAGATACGCAGTATTTT. Residues: CASSPLLSGGSDTQYF.

This chain connects TRBV28 to TRBJ1-4, with 9 bases aligning to TRBD1. Germline V gives CDR1 MDHEN, CDR2 SYDVKM. The CDR3 is made up of 15 amino acids. Trimming at V came to 1 base and at J to 8 bases, leaving 5 bases not matched to a gene. For the CDR3, the DNA is TGTGCCAGCAGTTTATCGGGACAGGGCAACGAAAAACTGTTTTTT. This codes for CASSLSGQGNEKLFF. Full variable domain (outside the CDR3, taken from reference TRBV28 and TRBJ1-4): DVKVTQSSRYLVKRTGEKVFLECVQDMDHENMFWYRQDPGLGLRLIYFSYDVKMKEKGDIPEGYSVSREKKERFSLILESASTNQTSMYLCASSLSGQGNEKLFFGSGTQLSVL.

The CDR3 protein is CASSDLGESSYNEQFF. Written as DNA, the CDR3 is TGCGCCAGCAGTGATCTCGGGGAAAGCTCCTACAATGAGCAGTTCTTC. The chain is built from TRBV10-1 and TRBJ2-1, with a possible D match to TRBD2 (5 bases). There are 16 residues in the CDR3. From germline, CDR1 is WNHNN and CDR2 SYGVQD (reference sequence). V lost 3 bases to trimming and J lost 0 bases, with 12 bases between them.

The rearrangement joins TRBV6-5 to TRBJ2-4, with a weak D call TRBD2 (5 bases). CDR1 and CDR2 (germline): MNHEY, SVGAGI. V was pared by 7 bases and J by 8 bases, with 12 bases between. The CDR3 contains 12 residues. The CDR3 protein is CASTPLGDIQYF. CDR3 in DNA: TGTGCCAGCACCCCACTAGGAGACATTCAGTACTTC.

DNA for the CDR3: TGCAGTGCTAGTGGGTCGACAGGGCGAAGTCGTGAGCAGTTCTTC. Protein product: CSASGSTGRSREQFF. The genes are TRBV20-1 and TRBJ2-1; 7 bases agree with TRBD1. V shed 3 bases, J shed 9 bases, and the junction held 14 bases outside the gene matches. This CDR3 contains 15 residues. Germline V lookup: CDR1 DFQATT, CDR2 SNEGSKA (reference sequence).

This sequence joins TRBV6-5 and TRBJ2-7, with a tentative D call TRBD1 (5 bases). The germline CDR1 and CDR2 sequences are MNHEY and SVGAGI. CDR3 length: 14 residues. Trimming cost V 5 bases and J 4 bases, with 15 bases left between them. The CDR3 loop reads CASSPDRLVYEQYF. In nucleotides, the CDR3 is TGTGCCAGCAGTCCCGACAGATTAGTTTACGAGCAGTACTTC.

The V call is TRBV5-1, the J call TRBJ1-1; 7 positions agree with TRBD1. The CDR3 loop spans 18 amino acids. Germline loops: CDR1 SGHRS, CDR2 YFSETQ. V lost 2 bases and J lost 4; bases outside the gene matches: 17. This CDR3 reads CASSLYNDRVEGTTEAFF. The CDR3 bases are TGCGCCAGCAGCTTATACAACGACAGGGTCGAGGGAACCACTGAAGCTTTCTTT. Full variable domain (rest looked up from reference TRBV5-1 and TRBJ1-1): KAGVTQTPRYLIKTRGQQVTLSCSPISGHRSVSWYQQTPGQGLQFLFEYFSETQRNKGNFPGRFSGRQFSNSRSEMNVSTLELGDSALYLCASSLYNDRVEGTTEAFFGQGTRLTVV.

The chain joins TRBV7-8 to TRBJ2-5; D is tentatively TRBD1 or TRBD2 (5 bases each). Trimming shortened V by 7 bases and J by 4 bases, and 19 bases separated the two germline ends. This CDR3 has 15 amino acids. Germline V gene data show CDR1 as SGHVS and CDR2 as FQNEAQ. DNA for the CDR3: TGTGCCAGCAACCGGGGCGGACTCCCTGGAGAGACCCAGTACTTC. Translated, it gives CASNRGGLPGETQYF.

As for this clone: Other nucleotide sequences from this sample produce the same CDR3. This chain uses TRBV2 with TRBJ2-2; D remains ambiguous. CDR3 length: 13 amino acids. The V end was cut by 7 bases, the J end by 1 base, with 7 bases between. The germline V gene has CDR1 SNHLY and CDR2 FYNNEI. DNA of the CDR3: TGTGCCAGCACCCCAGAGAACACCGGGGAGCTGTTTTTT. This codes for CASTPENTGELFF.

This clone was seen a single time. This rearrangement joins TRBV3-1 (or the pseudogene TRBV3-2) to TRBJ1-4, with TRBD1 matching over 9 bases. The CDR3 has 16 amino acids. Germline V gene sequence: CDR1 LGHDT, CDR2 YNNKEL (reference sequence). The J segment lost 7 bases and the V segment lost 3 bases, leaving 9 bases of the junction unmatched. The DNA of the CDR3 is TGTGCCAGCAGCCATGCCGCATGGACAGGGGCTGAAAAACTGTTTTTT. This codes for CASSHAAWTGAEKLFF.

The chain recombines TRBV28 with TRBJ2-5, with 10 bases lining up with TRBD2. The trim removed 5 bases at V and 7 bases at J, leaving 7 bases unmatched. The CDR3 totals 14 residues. Per the germline V gene, CDR1 is MDHEN and CDR2 is SYDVKM. The CDR3 is CASSLAGELRTQYF. The CDR3 region has the DNA TGTGCCAGCAGTCTAGCGGGAGAGCTTCGGACCCAGTACTTC. Complete variable domain (other parts from reference TRBV28 and TRBJ2-5): DVKVTQSSRYLVKRTGEKVFLECVQDMDHENMFWYRQDPGLGLRLIYFSYDVKMKEKGDIPEGYSVSREKKERFSLILESASTNQTSMYLCASSLAGELRTQYFGPGTRLLVL.

Remarks on this clone: The same CDR3 is also encoded by other DNA sequences in this sample. The rearrangement links TRBV7-2 to TRBJ2-2, with a tentative D call TRBD1 (6 bases). V was clipped by 2 bases and J by 5 bases, with 9 bases between them. From germline, CDR1 is SGHTA and CDR2 FQGNSA. The CDR3 contains 14 residues. The DNA for the CDR3 is TGTGCCAGCAGCTTACGAGGGGGAACCGGGGAGCTGTTTTTT. It is translated as CASSLRGGTGELFF.

This chain joins TRBV18 and TRBJ2-3; D possibly corresponds to TRBD1 (6 bases). V was pared by 4 bases and J by 3 bases, with 20 bases between. Looked up from germline, CDR1 is KGHSH and CDR2 is LQKENI. The CDR3 loop spans 17 amino acids. For the CDR3, the DNA is TGTGCCAGCTCACAAGGGAATACAGGGTCGGGAACAGATACGCAGTATTTT. It encodes CASSQGNTGSGTDTQYF.

The chain links TRBV30 to TRBJ2-7, with D possibly being TRBD2 (7 bases). Germline assignment: CDR1 GTSNPN and CDR2 SVGIG (reference sequence). This CDR3 comprises 13 residues. V was clipped by 2 bases and J by 2 bases, with 10 bases between them. The CDR3 nucleotides read TGTGCCTGGAGTCGGGGGGCAGCCTACGAGCAGTACTTC. Encoded protein: CAWSRGAAYEQYF.

The chain is built from TRBV18 and TRBJ2-2; D gene unclear. Germline CDR1 and CDR2: KGHSH and LQKENI. CDR3 length: 14 amino acids. The V gene lost 0 bases and the J gene lost 2 bases, with 4 bases spanning the gap. The CDR3 is CASSPPINTGELFF. CDR3 coding DNA: TGTGCCAGCTCACCACCTATAAACACCGGGGAGCTGTTTTTT.

The V and J genes are TRBV3-1 (or the pseudogene TRBV3-2) and TRBJ2-1, with 10 nucleotides matching TRBD2. Germline V CDR1 and CDR2: LGHDT, YNNKEL (reference sequence). V shed 2 bases, J shed 10 bases, and the junction held 14 bases outside the gene matches. The CDR3 is 17 amino acids. The CDR3 sequence is CASSQQGGWTSGVEQFF. The CDR3 coding sequence is TGTGCCAGCAGCCAACAAGGAGGGTGGACTAGCGGTGTGGAGCAGTTCTTC.